Following are 30 T cell receptor beta chains from one sample sequenced in a study of blood T cell repertoires in COVID-19. The assay was immunoSEQ multiplex PCR, and TCRdb's table has in-frame clones only and misses some. The sample holds 100,000 to 150,000 clones, around 80% seen once. The sequenced material came from peripheral blood. Receptor source: a woman in her sixties or seventies with acute or convalescent COVID-19.

This sequence joins TRBV10-3 and TRBJ1-4; D gene uncertain. The germline V and J ends were trimmed by 5 bases and 1 base, with 14 bases remaining between them. Per the germline V gene, CDR1 is ENHRY and CDR2 is SYGVKD. This CDR3 contains 16 residues. The CDR3 reads CAISIGGSLTNEKLFF. The CDR3 DNA is TGTGCCATCAGTATCGGCGGTTCTTTAACTAATGAAAAACTGTTTTTT.

This clone is a singleton in its sample. The chain couples TRBV7-9 to TRBJ1-1; 7 bases are a match to TRBD1. The CDR3 spans 13 residues. Trimming took 3 bases from V and 7 from J; bases not matched to a gene: 5. Germline CDR1 and CDR2: SEHNR and FQNEAQ (reference sequence). CDR3 loop: CASSLTGLGEAFF. The CDR3 nucleotides read TGTGCCAGCAGCTTGACAGGGCTCGGTGAAGCTTTCTTT.

V gene TRBV7-9 combines with J gene TRBJ2-1, with a possible D match to TRBD2 (6 bases). Germline loops: CDR1 SEHNR, CDR2 FQNEAQ (reference sequence). V lost 7 bases and J lost 7, with 17 bases in between. The CDR3 length is 14 residues. The chain's CDR3 is CASTSPGEENEQFF. The CDR3 DNA reads as TGTGCCAGCACCTCCCCCGGGGAGGAGAATGAGCAGTTCTTC.

This clone has just a few counts. The chain combines TRBV13 with TRBJ1-3, with TRBD1 matching 10 bases. With 5 bases clipped from V and 4 bases from J, the junction kept 5 bases outside the gene matches. This CDR3 has 15 amino acids. The germline V gene encodes CDR1 PRHDT and CDR2 FYEKMQ (reference sequence). The CDR3: CASSRRQGAGNTIYF. In DNA form, the CDR3 reads TGTGCCAGCAGCCGACGACAGGGGGCGGGAAACACCATATATTTT.

V usage is TRBV7-2 and J usage is TRBJ1-1; D unresolved. Trimming stripped 4 bases from V and 6 bases from J, with 12 bases between. The CDR3 loop spans 13 amino acids. Germline values: CDR1 SGHTA, CDR2 FQGNSA. CDR3 DNA sequence: TGTGCCAGCAGCTCCCTAATGGGAGCTGAAGCTTTCTTT. Its translation is CASSSLMGAEAFF. The whole variable domain, remainder taken from reference TRBV7-2 and TRBJ1-1, is GAGVSQSPSNKVTEKGKDVELRCDPISGHTALYWYRQSLGQGLEFLIYFQGNSAPDKSGLPSDRFSAERTGGSVSTLTIQRTQQEDSAVYLCASSSLMGAEAFFGQGTRLTVV.

In its sample, this clone is medium-sized. The gene calls are TRBV7-9 and TRBJ2-5; TRBD2 agrees at 11 bases. CDR3 size: 13 residues. V shed 7 bases and J 3 bases; nucleotides not matched to a gene: 1. CDR1 is SEHNR and CDR2 is FQNEAQ in the germline V gene (reference sequence). The CDR3 loop reads CASTTSGEETQYF. CDR3 sequence (DNA): TGTGCCAGCACGACTAGCGGGGAAGAGACCCAGTACTTC.

This chain joins TRBV7-8 and TRBJ2-7, with 8 bases aligning to TRBD1. Per the germline V gene, CDR1 is SGHVS and CDR2 is FQNEAQ. Trimming cost V 5 bases and J 4 bases; bases outside gene matches: 10. The CDR3 totals 15 residues. CDR3 sequence: CASSLTGTGLYEQYF. The CDR3 region has the DNA TGTGCCAGCAGCCTCACCGGGACAGGTCTTTACGAGCAGTACTTC.

This clone was counted once. The chain recombines TRBV11-3 with TRBJ1-1, with D tentatively TRBD1 (5 bases). This CDR3 is 13 amino acids long. Trimming removed 4 bases at V and 0 bases at J, with 6 bases between. CDR1 and CDR2 from the germline V gene are SGHNT and YENEEA. CDR3 coding DNA: TGTGCCAGCAGCTCAGGGCTGAACACTGAAGCTTTCTTT. Its protein is CASSSGLNTEAFF.

CDR3 in DNA: TGTGCCAGCAGTTACCCGGGTTCCCGAGGCGACAATGAGCAGTTCTTC. It translates to CASSYPGSRGDNEQFF. This chain connects TRBV7-3 to TRBJ2-1; D remains unclear. In germline, CDR1 is SGHTA, CDR2 FQGTGA. The CDR3 runs to 16 residues. V was clipped by 6 bases and J by 5 bases, with 20 bases between them. The full variable domain, with the rest looked up from reference TRBV7-3 and TRBJ2-1, is GAGVSQTPSNKVTEKGKYVELRCDPISGHTALYWYRQSLGQGPEFLIYFQGTGAADDSGLPNDRFFAVRPEGSVSTLKIQRTERGDSAVYLCASSYPGSRGDNEQFFGPGTRLTVL.

This rearrangement joins TRBV6-4 to TRBJ2-2; the D is unclear. The CDR3 runs to 13 residues. V dropped 3 bases and J dropped 5 bases, with 7 bases sitting between them. The germline V gene encodes CDR1 MRHNA and CDR2 SNTAGT. CDR3 DNA: TGTGCCAGCAGTGAGTCAGGAACCGGGGAGCTGTTTTTT. Its translation: CASSESGTGELFF.

This clone was detected only a few times. The V and J genes are TRBV11-2 and TRBJ2-3; no clear D gene. The CDR3 is 17 residues long. Deletions cut 4 bases from V and 0 bases from J, with 17 bases between. In germline, CDR1 is SGHAT, CDR2 FQNNGV. CDR3: CASSSRLGIHSTDTQYF. The DNA of the CDR3 is TGTGCCAGCAGCTCCCGCTTGGGCATCCATAGCACAGATACGCAGTATTTT.

There are a few counts of this clone. The rearrangement links TRBV3-1 (or the pseudogene TRBV3-2) to TRBJ1-3, with TRBD1 identical over 7 bases. Germline assignment: CDR1 LGHDT and CDR2 YNNKEL (reference sequence). The CDR3 consists of 16 residues. Losses at the gene ends were 6 bases for V and 0 bases for J; bases not matched to a gene: 8. CDR3 sequence (DNA): TGTGCCAGCAGTCCCCGGACAGGCGTCTCTGGAAACACCATATATTTT. Amino acid sequence: CASSPRTGVSGNTIYF.

This chain joins TRBV4-1 and TRBJ1-4; the D gene is possibly TRBD1 (6 bases). V lost 0 bases and J 5 bases, leaving 13 bases between the germline ends. Germline V CDR1 and CDR2: MGHRA, YSYEKL. This CDR3 is built from 16 residues. Here the CDR3 reads CASSQDSGQGNEKLFF. The CDR3 nucleotides are TGCGCCAGCAGCCAAGATTCGGGGCAGGGGAATGAAAAACTGTTTTTT.

The V and J genes are TRBV18 and TRBJ2-5, with TRBD2 as a possible D gene (7 bases). Trimming cost V 6 bases and J 0 bases, with 17 bases left between them. Germline V gene sequence: CDR1 KGHSH, CDR2 LQKENI. The CDR3 has 16 residues. The CDR3 region has the DNA TGTGCCAGCTCCCTTCGGGGCGGGGGCTACCAAGAGACCCAGTACTTC. Its protein is CASSLRGGGYQETQYF.

CDR3 sequence reads: CATSDSTLDTQYF. In nucleotides, the CDR3 is TGTGCCACCAGTGATTCTACCCTAGATACGCAGTATTTT. The chain has TRBV24-1 and TRBJ2-3, with D unresolved. Trimming pared 2 bases from V and 5 bases from J, leaving 7 bases between. The germline CDR1 and CDR2 sequences are KGHDR and SFDVKD. CDR3 size: 13 residues.

V and J are TRBV7-2 and TRBJ2-1, with D hard to call. Trimming stripped 5 bases from V and 7 bases from J, with 15 bases between. In germline, CDR1 is SGHTA, CDR2 FQGNSA. This CDR3 spans 14 amino acids. For the CDR3, the DNA is TGTGCCAGCAGCCGGCTCCGGGTCACGAATGAGCAGTTCTTC. Translating it yields CASSRLRVTNEQFF.

The J gene is TRBJ1-1, the V gene TRBV29-1; TRBD1 matches at 9 bases. V shed 4 bases and J 1 base; nucleotides not matched to a gene: 7. CDR1 is SQVTM and CDR2 is ANQGSEA in the germline V gene. This CDR3 region has 15 residues. The CDR3 DNA sequence: TGCAGCGTTGGGGACAGGGTGAGAGCGAACACTGAAGCTTTCTTT. Translation gives CSVGDRVRANTEAFF. Supplemented by reference TRBV29-1 and TRBJ1-1, the full variable domain reads SAVISQKPSRDICQRGTSLTIQCQVDSQVTMMFWYRQQPGQSLTLIATANQGSEATYESGFVIDKFPISRPNLTFSTLTVSNMSPEDSSIYLCSVGDRVRANTEAFFGQGTRLTVV.

This clone was observed a handful of times. This chain uses TRBV2 with TRBJ2-2, with 10 bases aligning to TRBD1. V gave up 6 bases and J gave up 0 bases; unmatched junction bases: 7. Germline V gene data show CDR1 as SNHLY and CDR2 as FYNNEI. This CDR3 is 17 amino acids long. CDR3 loop: CASRGQGGIPNTGELFF. DNA of the CDR3: TGTGCCAGCAGAGGACAGGGGGGAATACCGAACACCGGGGAGCTGTTTTTT.

The chain joins TRBV11-2 to TRBJ1-2; 8 bases line up with TRBD1. With 1 base clipped from V and 5 bases from J, the junction kept 6 bases outside the gene matches. The germline V gene encodes CDR1 SGHAT and CDR2 FQNNGV. CDR3 length equals 15 residues. This CDR3 reads CASSLVGQGWYGYTF. The CDR3, as DNA: TGTGCCAGCAGCTTAGTAGGACAGGGATGGTATGGCTACACCTTC.

This clone was picked up a small number of times. This sequence joins TRBV15 and TRBJ1-2; D remains ambiguous. Germline CDR1 LNHNV, CDR2 YYDKDF (reference sequence). V was pared by 0 bases and J by 3 bases, with 5 bases between. The CDR3 contains 13 residues. The CDR3 DNA sequence: TGTGCCACCAGCAGAGATCTTGACTATGGCTACACCTTC. Translation gives CATSRDLDYGYTF.

This clone has more than one count but fewer than ten. This chain links TRBV7-9 with TRBJ1-2; 9 positions agree with TRBD1. Germline V gene lookup returns CDR1 SEHNR and CDR2 FQNEAQ (reference sequence). The CDR3 contains 15 residues. The V segment lost 5 bases and the J segment 2 bases; nucleotides outside the gene matches: 6. The CDR3: CASSERTGVNYGYTF. CDR3 sequence (DNA): TGTGCCAGCAGCGAACGGACAGGGGTAAACTATGGCTACACCTTC.

The chain employs TRBV27 and TRBJ1-2; 9 bases line up with TRBD1. Unmatched junction bases numbered 6, after V lost 6 bases and J lost 7 bases. CDR1 is MNHEY, CDR2 SMNVEV, per germline (reference sequence). This CDR3 spans 13 amino acids. CDR3 in amino acids: CASSRGQGSGYTF. CDR3 coding DNA: TGTGCCAGCAGCCGGGGACAGGGCAGTGGCTACACCTTC.

J is TRBJ1-2 and V is TRBV6-2 or TRBV6-3; TRBD1 matches 9 bases. The V segment lost 4 bases and the J segment 4 bases; nucleotides outside the gene matches: 10. There are 16 residues in the CDR3. Per the germline V gene, CDR1 is MNHEY and CDR2 is SVGEGT. The CDR3 region is CASSSAPGQGFYGYTF. The CDR3 nucleotides are TGTGCCAGCAGTTCCGCCCCCGGACAGGGGTTCTATGGCTACACCTTC.

The chain couples TRBV4-1 to TRBJ1-4; TRBD1 is a possible D gene (6 bases). The CDR3 spans 16 residues. CDR1 is MGHRA and CDR2 is YSYEKL in the germline V gene. V lost 4 bases and J 8 bases, leaving 20 bases between the germline ends. CDR3 nucleotide sequence: TGCGCCAGCAGCCGCTTAGGGGGTTTACGTGTGGAAAAACTGTTTTTT. Amino acid sequence: CASSRLGGLRVEKLFF.

This chain uses TRBV6-5 with TRBJ1-1, with a weak D call TRBD1 (5 bases). The germline CDR1 and CDR2 sequences are MNHEY and SVGAGI. V lost 7 bases to trimming and J lost 5 bases, with 14 bases between them. This CDR3 has 13 amino acids. CDR3 sequence: CASTNSEGTEAFF. In nucleotides, the CDR3 is TGTGCCAGCACCAATTCGGAGGGGACTGAAGCTTTCTTT.

The gene calls are TRBV19 and TRBJ2-2; 8 bases align to TRBD1. The germline V gene encodes CDR1 LNHDA and CDR2 SQIVND (reference sequence). Unmatched junction bases numbered 7, after V lost 6 bases and J lost 4 bases. This CDR3 contains 15 residues. CDR3 nucleotides: TGTGCCAGTAGCCGGCAGGGGGCCAGCACCGGGGAGCTGTTTTTT. Protein sequence: CASSRQGASTGELFF. Full variable domain (rest looked up from reference TRBV19 and TRBJ2-2): DGGITQSPKYLFRKEGQNVTLSCEQNLNHDAMYWYRQDPGQGLRLIYYSQIVNDFQKGDIAEGYSVSREKKESFPLTVTSAQKNPTAFYLCASSRQGASTGELFFGEGSRLTVL.

The table lists this clone with a few counts. The chain is built from TRBV29-1 and TRBJ1-4; D is possibly TRBD1 (5 bases). Germline CDR1 and CDR2: SQVTM and ANQGSEA. V lost 8 bases, J lost 8 bases, and 15 bases lay in between. CDR3 length: 12 amino acids. The CDR3 bases are TGCAGCTCCCCCCGGGGGGGGGAAAAACTGTTTTTT. Encoded protein: CSSPRGGEKLFF.

V and J are TRBV6-5 and TRBJ2-3, with 7 bases identical to TRBD1. CDR3 length: 15 residues. In germline, CDR1 is MNHEY, CDR2 SVGAGI. Unmatched junction bases numbered 10, after V lost 4 bases and J lost 6 bases. The CDR3 DNA is TGTGCCAGCAGTTTCGGACAGGCCCCTCTGGATACGCAGTATTTT. It is translated as CASSFGQAPLDTQYF.

The chain has TRBV9 and TRBJ2-6; 9 bases are shared with TRBD1. This CDR3 has 17 amino acids. V trimming: 4 bases; J trimming: 0 bases; junction bases outside the gene matches: 5. Germline lookup yields CDR1 SGDLS and CDR2 YYNGEE. CDR3 sequence reads: CASSWGQGSSGANVLTF. CDR3 coding DNA: TGTGCCAGCAGCTGGGGACAGGGCTCCTCTGGGGCCAACGTCCTGACTTTC.

This clone was picked up one time. The chain couples TRBV10-3 to TRBJ2-5; possible D gene TRBD1, 6 bases. CDR3 length equals 15 residues. CDR1 ENHRY and CDR2 SYGVKD come from the germline V gene. With 5 bases removed from V and 5 bases from J, the gap between germline ends came to 18 bases. The DNA of the CDR3 is TGTGCCATCAGTAACCCCCAGGGGTTAGGGGAGACCCAGTACTTC. Translated: CAISNPQGLGETQYF.